The present T cell receptor beta chain was sequenced within a study of cytomegalovirus exposure and HLA in healthy donors. Regarding the study as a whole: Evidence from a later analysis indicated that most CMV-associated TCR beta chains looked HLA-restricted.

On this clone itself: What it recognizes is unknown.

This PCR relied on a set of 60 Vbeta primers and 13 Jbeta primers. TCRdb keeps only in-frame clones here, not all; method: immunoSEQ multiplex PCR. The sample lists roughly 200,000 clones; approximately 90% were seen once. Trimming removed 0 bases at V and 4 bases at J, with 25 bases between. Germline CDR1 SGHNT, CDR2 YENEEA. The CDR3 sequence is 19 residues long. The rearrangement links TRBV11-3 to TRBJ2-7, with D maybe TRBD2 (6 bases). Material: PBMCs. The source of this sequence is a woman under 30 in good health and CMV-seronegative. CDR3 residues: CASSLDLGREAPGRYEQYF. The CDR3 bases are TGTGCCAGCAGCTTAGATCTTGGCAGGGAGGCACCTGGGAGATACGAGCAGTACTTC.